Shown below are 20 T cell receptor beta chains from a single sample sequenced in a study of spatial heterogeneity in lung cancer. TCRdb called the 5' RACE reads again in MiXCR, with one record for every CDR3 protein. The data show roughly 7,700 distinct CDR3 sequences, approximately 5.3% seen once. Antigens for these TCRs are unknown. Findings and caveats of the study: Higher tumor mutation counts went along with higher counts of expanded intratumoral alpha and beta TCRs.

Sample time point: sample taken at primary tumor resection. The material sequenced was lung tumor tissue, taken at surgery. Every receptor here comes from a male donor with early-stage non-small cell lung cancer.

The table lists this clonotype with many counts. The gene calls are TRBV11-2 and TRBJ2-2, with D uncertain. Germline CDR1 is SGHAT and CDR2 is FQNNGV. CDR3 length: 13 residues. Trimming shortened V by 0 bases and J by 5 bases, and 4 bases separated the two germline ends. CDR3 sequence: CASSLELTGELFF. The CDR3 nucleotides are TGTGCCAGCAGCTTAGAGCTAACCGGGGAGCTGTTTTTT.

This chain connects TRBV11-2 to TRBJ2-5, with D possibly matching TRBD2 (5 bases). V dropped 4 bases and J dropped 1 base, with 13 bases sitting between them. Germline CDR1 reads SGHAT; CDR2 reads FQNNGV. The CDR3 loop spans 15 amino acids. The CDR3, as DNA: TGTGCCAGCAGCTCAGAGGACTTACTCCAAGAGACCCAGTACTTC. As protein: CASSSEDLLQETQYF.

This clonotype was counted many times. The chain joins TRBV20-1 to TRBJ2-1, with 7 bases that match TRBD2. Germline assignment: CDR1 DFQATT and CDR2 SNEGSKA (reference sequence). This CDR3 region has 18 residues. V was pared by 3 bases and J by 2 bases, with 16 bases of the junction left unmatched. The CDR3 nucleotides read TGCAGTGCTAGTCTGGCTAGCGGCCCTTGGTCGGCCTACAATGAGCAGTTCTTC. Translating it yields CSASLASGPWSAYNEQFF.

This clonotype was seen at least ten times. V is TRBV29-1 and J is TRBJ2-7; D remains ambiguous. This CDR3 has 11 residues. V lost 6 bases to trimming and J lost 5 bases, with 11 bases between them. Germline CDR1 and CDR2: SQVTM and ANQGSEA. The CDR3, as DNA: TGCAGCGTCAGAAGCGTGGACGAGCAGTACTTC. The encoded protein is CSVRSVDEQYF.

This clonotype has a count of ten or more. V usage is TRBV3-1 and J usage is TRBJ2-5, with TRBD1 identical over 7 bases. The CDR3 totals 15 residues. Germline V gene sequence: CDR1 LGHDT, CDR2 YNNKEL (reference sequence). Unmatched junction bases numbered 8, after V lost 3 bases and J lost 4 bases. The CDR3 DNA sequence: TGTGCCAGCAGCCACCCTAAGGGGGCCGGAGAGACCCAGTACTTC. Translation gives CASSHPKGAGETQYF.

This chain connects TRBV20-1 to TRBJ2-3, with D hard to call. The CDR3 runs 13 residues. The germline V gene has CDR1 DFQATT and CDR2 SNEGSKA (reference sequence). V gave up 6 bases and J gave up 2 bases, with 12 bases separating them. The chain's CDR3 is CSARKGNTDTQYF. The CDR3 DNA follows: TGCAGTGCCCGAAAGGGCAACACAGATACGCAGTATTTT.

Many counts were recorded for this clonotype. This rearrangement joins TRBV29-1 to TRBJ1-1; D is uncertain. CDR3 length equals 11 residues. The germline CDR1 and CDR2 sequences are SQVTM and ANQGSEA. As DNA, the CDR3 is TGCGTCTCTGAGACAAGTACTGAAGCTTTCTTT. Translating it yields CVSETSTEAFF.

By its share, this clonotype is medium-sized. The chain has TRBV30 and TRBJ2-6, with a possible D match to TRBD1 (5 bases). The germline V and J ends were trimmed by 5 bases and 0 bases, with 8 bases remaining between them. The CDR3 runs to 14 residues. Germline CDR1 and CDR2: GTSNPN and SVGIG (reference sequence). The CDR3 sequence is CAWDSSSGANVLTF. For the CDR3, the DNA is TGTGCCTGGGACAGCAGCTCTGGGGCCAACGTCCTGACTTTC.

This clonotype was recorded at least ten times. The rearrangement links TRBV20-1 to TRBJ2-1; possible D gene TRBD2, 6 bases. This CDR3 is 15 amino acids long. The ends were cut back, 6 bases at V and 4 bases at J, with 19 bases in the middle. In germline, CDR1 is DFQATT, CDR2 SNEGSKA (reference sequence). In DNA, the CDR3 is TGCAGTGCCGGGGACCCTCGGGGGAATTACAATGAGCAGTTCTTC. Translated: CSAGDPRGNYNEQFF.

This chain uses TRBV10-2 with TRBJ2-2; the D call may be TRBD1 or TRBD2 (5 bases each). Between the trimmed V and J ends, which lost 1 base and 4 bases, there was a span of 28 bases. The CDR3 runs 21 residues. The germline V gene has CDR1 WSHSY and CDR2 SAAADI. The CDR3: CASSELYWGGHLERSTGELFF. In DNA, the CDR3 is TGCGCCAGCAGTGAGTTGTATTGGGGCGGGCACCTCGAAAGGTCCACCGGGGAGCTGTTTTTT.

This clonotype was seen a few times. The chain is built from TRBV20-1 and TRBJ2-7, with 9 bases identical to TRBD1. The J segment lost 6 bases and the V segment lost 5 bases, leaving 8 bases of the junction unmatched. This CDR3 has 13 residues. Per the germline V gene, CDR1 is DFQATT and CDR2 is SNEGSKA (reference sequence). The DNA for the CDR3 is TGCAGTGCTCCCGGGACAGGGAAGTCCGAGCAGTACTTC. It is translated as CSAPGTGKSEQYF.

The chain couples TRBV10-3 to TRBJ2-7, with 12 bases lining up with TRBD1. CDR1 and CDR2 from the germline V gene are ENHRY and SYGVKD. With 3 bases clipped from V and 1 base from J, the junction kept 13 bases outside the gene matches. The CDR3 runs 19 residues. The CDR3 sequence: CAISESVPGQGAKSYEQYF. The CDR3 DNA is TGTGCCATCAGTGAATCAGTCCCGGGACAGGGGGCGAAGTCCTACGAGCAGTACTTC.

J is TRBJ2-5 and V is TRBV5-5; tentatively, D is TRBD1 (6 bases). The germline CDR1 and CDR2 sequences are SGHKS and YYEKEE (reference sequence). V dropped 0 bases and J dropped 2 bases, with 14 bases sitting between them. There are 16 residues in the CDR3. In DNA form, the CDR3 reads TGTGCCAGCAGCTTGGATATCGGGCAGGGGCAAGAGACCCAGTACTTC. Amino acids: CASSLDIGQGQETQYF. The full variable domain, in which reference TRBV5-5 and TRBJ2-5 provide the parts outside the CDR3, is DAGVTQSPTHLIKTRGQQVTLRCSPISGHKSVSWYQQVLGQGPQFIFQYYEKEERGRGNFPDRFSARQFPNYSSELNVNALLLGDSALYLCASSLDIGQGQETQYFGPGTRLLVL.

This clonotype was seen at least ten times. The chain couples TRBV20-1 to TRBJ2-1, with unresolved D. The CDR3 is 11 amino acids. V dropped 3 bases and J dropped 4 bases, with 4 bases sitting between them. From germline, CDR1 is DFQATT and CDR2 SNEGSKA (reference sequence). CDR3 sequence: CSASAYNEQFF. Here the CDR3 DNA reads TGCAGTGCTAGCGCATACAATGAGCAGTTCTTC.

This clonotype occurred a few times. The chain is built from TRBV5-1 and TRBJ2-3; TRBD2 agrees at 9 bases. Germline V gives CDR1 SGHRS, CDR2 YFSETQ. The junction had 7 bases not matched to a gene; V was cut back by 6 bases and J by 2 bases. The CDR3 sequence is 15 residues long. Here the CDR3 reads CASTDSGRPTDTQYF. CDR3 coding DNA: TGCGCCAGCACTGATAGCGGGAGACCCACAGATACGCAGTATTTT. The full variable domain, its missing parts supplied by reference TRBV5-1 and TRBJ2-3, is KAGVTQTPRYLIKTRGQQVTLSCSPISGHRSVSWYQQTPGQGLQFLFEYFSETQRNKGNFPGRFSGRQFSNSRSEMNVSTLELGDSALYLCASTDSGRPTDTQYFGPGTRLTVL.

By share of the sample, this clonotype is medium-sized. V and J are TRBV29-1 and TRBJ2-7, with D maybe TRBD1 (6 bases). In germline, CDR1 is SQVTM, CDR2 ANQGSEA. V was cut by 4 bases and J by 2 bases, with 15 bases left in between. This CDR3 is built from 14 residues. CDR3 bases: TGCAGCGTTGGCCGAACAGGGACCACCTACGAGCAGTACTTC. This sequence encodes CSVGRTGTTYEQYF.

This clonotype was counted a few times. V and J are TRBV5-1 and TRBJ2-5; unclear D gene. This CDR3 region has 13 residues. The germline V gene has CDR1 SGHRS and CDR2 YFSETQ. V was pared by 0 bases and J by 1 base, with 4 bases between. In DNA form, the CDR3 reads TGCGCCAGCAGCTTGGTCCCCCAAGAGACCCAGTACTTC. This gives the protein CASSLVPQETQYF.

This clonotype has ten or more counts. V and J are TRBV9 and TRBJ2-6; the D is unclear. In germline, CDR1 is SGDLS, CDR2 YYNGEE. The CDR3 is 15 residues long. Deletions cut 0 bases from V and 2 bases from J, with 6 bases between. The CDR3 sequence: CASSVVVTGANVLTF. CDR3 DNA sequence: TGTGCCAGCAGCGTAGTAGTTACTGGGGCCAACGTCCTGACTTTC.

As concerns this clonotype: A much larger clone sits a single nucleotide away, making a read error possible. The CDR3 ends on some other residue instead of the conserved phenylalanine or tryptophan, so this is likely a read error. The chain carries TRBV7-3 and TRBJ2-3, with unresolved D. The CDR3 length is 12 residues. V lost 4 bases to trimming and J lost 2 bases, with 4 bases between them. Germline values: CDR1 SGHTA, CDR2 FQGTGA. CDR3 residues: CASSSYTDTQYS. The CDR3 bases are TGTGCCAGCAGCTCCTACACAGATACGCAGTATTCT.

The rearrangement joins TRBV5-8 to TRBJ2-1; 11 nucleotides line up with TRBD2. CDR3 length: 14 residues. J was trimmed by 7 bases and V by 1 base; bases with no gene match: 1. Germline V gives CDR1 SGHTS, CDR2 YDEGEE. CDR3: CASSLRTSGNEQFF. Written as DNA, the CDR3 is TGTGCCAGCAGCTTGCGGACTAGCGGGAATGAGCAGTTCTTC.